This T cell receptor (beta chain) was captured by sequencing in a study of blood T cell repertoires in COVID-19. For the study at large: From T cells, B-cell-depleted T cells, or PBMCs came the material, which was cDNA or gDNA.

In germline, CDR1 is SGDLS, CDR2 YYNGEE. J was trimmed by 1 base and V by 0 bases; bases with no gene match: 4. The CDR3 runs 15 residues. Produced via immunoSEQ multiplex PCR; TCRdb's table is partial and in-frame only. The sample yields about 77,000 clones, 70% to 75% seen once. Input material: peripheral blood. This chain uses TRBV9 with TRBJ2-7; 7 positions agree with TRBD1. This sequence was found in a man aged 55-75 years with acute or convalescent COVID-19. CDR3 nucleotides: TGTGCCAGCAGCGTAGGAGGGGGCGGTTCCTACGAGCAGTACTTC. It is translated as CASSVGGGGSYEQYF.